These T cell receptor beta chains were read from a single sample in a study of shared clonotypes between healthy human individuals. Profiling relied on immunoSEQ multiplex PCR, and the TCRdb table lists in-frame clones only, not all of them. The repertoire holds about 680,000 clones, with about 90% as singletons. The sequencing sample was made of naive CD8+ T cells sorted from blood. These receptors all stem from a man aged 25-45 years in good health. Both conserved end residues are part of each CDR3. The D gene is left open where the match is weak. Where a row states a size, it is once, few, many or the class of an expanded clone; other rows omit it.

CDR3aa: CASSDGAGSSTDTQYF; CDR3nt: TGTGCCAGCAGTGACGGGGCCGGCTCTAGCACAGATACGCAGTATTTT; v_gene: TRBV6-4; j_gene: TRBJ2-3; abundance: NA; d_gene: NA
CDR3aa: CASGREADTQYF; CDR3nt: TGTGCCAGCGGGAGGGAGGCAGATACGCAGTATTTT; v_gene: TRBV5-4; j_gene: TRBJ2-3; abundance: NA; d_gene: TRBD2
CDR3aa: CASSLGFPGTRDSYEQYF; CDR3nt: TGTGCCAGCAGCTTAGGGTTCCCCGGGACTAGGGACTCCTACGAGCAGTACTTC; v_gene: TRBV7-6; j_gene: TRBJ2-7; abundance: NA; d_gene: TRBD2
CDR3aa: CASRGPWSSYEQYF; CDR3nt: TGTGCCAGCAGGGGACCCTGGAGCTCCTACGAGCAGTACTTC; v_gene: TRBV28; j_gene: TRBJ2-7; abundance: NA; d_gene: NA
CDR3aa: CASSLGTTSRTDTQYF; CDR3nt: TGTGCCAGCAGCTTAGGGACGACTAGCCGCACAGATACGCAGTATTTT; v_gene: TRBV7-2; j_gene: TRBJ2-3; abundance: NA; d_gene: TRBD2
CDR3aa: CASSSPTSGPGTGETQYF; CDR3nt: TGTGCCAGCAGCTCCCCGACTAGCGGGCCAGGTACGGGAGAGACCCAGTACTTC; v_gene: TRBV9; j_gene: TRBJ2-5; abundance: NA; d_gene: TRBD2
CDR3aa: CASSVRLSGANVLTF; CDR3nt: TGTGCCAGCAGTGTCCGCCTCTCTGGGGCCAACGTCCTGACTTTC; v_gene: TRBV25-1; j_gene: TRBJ2-6; abundance: NA; d_gene: NA
CDR3aa: CSVELSNGYTF; CDR3nt: TGCAGCGTTGAATTATCTAATGGCTACACCTTC; v_gene: TRBV29-1; j_gene: TRBJ1-2; abundance: NA; d_gene: NA
CDR3aa: CASSLTDRANQPQHF; CDR3nt: TGTGCCAGTAGCCTGACGGACAGGGCTAATCAGCCCCAGCATTTT; v_gene: TRBV19; j_gene: TRBJ1-5; abundance: NA; d_gene: TRBD1
CDR3aa: CASSVRAFYEQYF; CDR3nt: TGTGCCAGCAGTGTCCGGGCCTTCTACGAGCAGTACTTC; v_gene: TRBV27; j_gene: TRBJ2-7; abundance: few; d_gene: NA
CDR3aa: CASSYSLGSTDTQYF; CDR3nt: TGTGCCAGCAGTTACTCCTTGGGCAGCACAGATACGCAGTATTTT; v_gene: TRBV6-5; j_gene: TRBJ2-3; abundance: NA; d_gene: NA
CDR3aa: CSVTTGFSYEQYF; CDR3nt: TGCAGCGTCACGACAGGATTCTCCTACGAGCAGTACTTC; v_gene: TRBV29-1; j_gene: TRBJ2-7; abundance: NA; d_gene: NA
CDR3aa: CASRGQQNQPQHF; CDR3nt: TGCGCCAGCAGGGGCCAACAAAATCAGCCCCAGCATTTT; v_gene: TRBV5-1; j_gene: TRBJ1-5; abundance: NA; d_gene: NA
CDR3aa: CASSQAPGRGSYEQYF; CDR3nt: TGCGCCAGCAGCCAAGCCCCGGGACGCGGCTCCTACGAGCAGTACTTC; v_gene: TRBV4-1; j_gene: TRBJ2-7; abundance: NA; d_gene: NA
CDR3aa: CASRGSGSAKNIQYF; CDR3nt: TGTGCCAGCAGAGGCAGCGGGAGTGCCAAAAACATTCAGTACTTC; v_gene: TRBV7-9; j_gene: TRBJ2-4; abundance: NA; d_gene: TRBD2
CDR3aa: CATSRAGTGNFYEQYF; CDR3nt: TGTGCCACCAGCAGAGCCGGGACAGGGAATTTCTACGAGCAGTACTTC; v_gene: TRBV15; j_gene: TRBJ2-7; abundance: NA; d_gene: TRBD1
CDR3aa: CASSFTDTQYF; CDR3nt: TGTGCCAGCAGTTTTACAGATACGCAGTATTTT; v_gene: TRBV28; j_gene: TRBJ2-3; abundance: few; d_gene: NA
CDR3aa: CATRPSGSYEQYF; CDR3nt: TGTGCCACCCGCCCTAGCGGGAGCTACGAGCAGTACTTC; v_gene: TRBV4-2; j_gene: TRBJ2-7; abundance: NA; d_gene: TRBD2
CDR3aa: CASRSGIDFYEQYF; CDR3nt: TGTGCCAGCAGGTCGGGAATCGACTTCTACGAGCAGTACTTC; v_gene: TRBV27; j_gene: TRBJ2-7; abundance: NA; d_gene: NA
CDR3aa: CASSLALSGVPYNEQFF; CDR3nt: TGTGCCAGCAGCTTAGCGTTATCGGGAGTCCCCTACAATGAGCAGTTCTTC; v_gene: TRBV7-2; j_gene: TRBJ2-1; abundance: NA; d_gene: NA
CDR3aa: CASSKANHEQYF; CDR3nt: TGTGCCAGCAGTAAAGCCAATCACGAGCAGTACTTC; v_gene: TRBV27; j_gene: TRBJ2-7; abundance: NA; d_gene: NA
CDR3aa: CASSWGISTDTQYF; CDR3nt: TGTGCCAGCAGTTGGGGGATAAGCACAGATACGCAGTATTTT; v_gene: TRBV27; j_gene: TRBJ2-3; abundance: NA; d_gene: NA
CDR3aa: CASRQLRDRDSYNEQFF; CDR3nt: TGTGCCAGCAGACAACTCCGGGACAGGGATTCTTACAATGAGCAGTTCTTC; v_gene: TRBV21-1; j_gene: TRBJ2-1; abundance: NA; d_gene: NA
CDR3aa: CSVEGGVVNEQFF; CDR3nt: TGCAGCGTTGAAGGGGGAGTTGTGAATGAGCAGTTCTTC; v_gene: TRBV29-1; j_gene: TRBJ2-1; abundance: NA; d_gene: NA
CDR3aa: CASSPISETGSSYEQYF; CDR3nt: TGTGCCAGCAGCCCCATTAGCGAGACAGGGAGCTCCTACGAGCAGTACTTC; v_gene: TRBV5-4; j_gene: TRBJ2-7; abundance: NA; d_gene: TRBD1